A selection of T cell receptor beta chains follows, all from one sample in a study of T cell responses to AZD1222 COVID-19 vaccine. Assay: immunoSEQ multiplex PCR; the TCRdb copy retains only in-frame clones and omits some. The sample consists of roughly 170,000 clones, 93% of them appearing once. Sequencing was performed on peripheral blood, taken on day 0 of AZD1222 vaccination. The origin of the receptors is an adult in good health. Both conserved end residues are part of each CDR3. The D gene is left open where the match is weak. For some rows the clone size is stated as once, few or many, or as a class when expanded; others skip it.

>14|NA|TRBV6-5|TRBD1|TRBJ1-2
TGTGCCAGCAATAACAGGGGGCCAGGCTATGGCTACACCTTC
CASNNRGPGYGYTF
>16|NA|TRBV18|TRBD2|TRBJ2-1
TGTGCCAGCTCACCAGCCGGGGGGGTAGGGTACAATGAGCAGTTCTTC
CASSPAGGVGYNEQFF
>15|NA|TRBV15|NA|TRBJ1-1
TGTGCCACCAGCAGAGCTCTTGGGGCCAACACTGAAGCTTTCTTT
CATSRALGANTEAFF
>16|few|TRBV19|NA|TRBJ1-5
TGTGCCAGTAGTTTTATAAGGGCGTATAGCAATCAGCCCCAGCATTTT
CASSFIRAYSNQPQHF
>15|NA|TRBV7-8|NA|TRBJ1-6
TGTGCCAGCAGCTTAGAAGAGGGGCTCGTGTCACCCCTCCACTTT
CASSLEEGLVSPLHF
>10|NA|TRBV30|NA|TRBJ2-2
TGTGCCTGTGATGGGGGGGAGCTGTTTTTT
CACDGGELFF
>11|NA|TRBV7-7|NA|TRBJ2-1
TGTGCCAGCAGCACCGGGGGAGAGCAGTTCTTC
CASSTGGEQFF
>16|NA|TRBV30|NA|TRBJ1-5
TGTGCCTGGAGACATTCCGGGGCCCTTTGGAATCAGCCCCAGCATTTT
CAWRHSGALWNQPQHF
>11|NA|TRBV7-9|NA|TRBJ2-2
TGTGCCAGTACAAACACCGGGGAGCTGTTTTTT
CASTNTGELFF
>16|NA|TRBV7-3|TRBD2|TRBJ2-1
TGTGCCAGCAGCTCGGGACTAGCGGGGGCCTACAATGAGCAGTTCTTC
CASSSGLAGAYNEQFF
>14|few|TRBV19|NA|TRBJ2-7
TGTGCCAGTAGTATTTGGCACCCCACCTACGAGCAGTACTTC
CASSIWHPTYEQYF
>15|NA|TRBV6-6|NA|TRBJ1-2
TGTGCCAGCGACATGGACGGGGGGGTGCCCTATGGCTACACCTTC
CASDMDGGVPYGYTF
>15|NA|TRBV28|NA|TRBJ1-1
TGTGCCAGCAGTTTAATATTCGGGGGGAACACTGAAGCTTTCTTT
CASSLIFGGNTEAFF
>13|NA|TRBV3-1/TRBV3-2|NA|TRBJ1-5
TGTGCCAGCAGCCAAGTCGGCAATCAGCCCCAGCATTTT
CASSQVGNQPQHF
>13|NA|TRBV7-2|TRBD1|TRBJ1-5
TGTGCCAGCGGGCAGGGGGCGAATCAGCCCCAGCATTTT
CASGQGANQPQHF
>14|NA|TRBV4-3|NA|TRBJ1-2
TGCGCCAGCAGCCAACAAGTCAGGGGCCATGGCTACACCTTC
CASSQQVRGHGYTF
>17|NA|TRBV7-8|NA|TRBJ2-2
TGTGCCGGATATGGTAGGGTAAAGGGTGCGAACACCGGGGAGCTGTTTTTT
CAGYGRVKGANTGELFF
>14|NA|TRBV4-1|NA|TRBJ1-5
TGCGCCAGTAATTGGCGGGATAGCAATCAGCCCCAGCATTTT
CASNWRDSNQPQHF